The 16 T cell receptor beta chains reported below all come from one sample, sequenced in a study of tumor and adjacent non-tumor tissue in lung cancer (dated by TCRdb to the late 2010s). Library preparation was by multiplex PCR. The reads were generated on an Illumina HiSeq 2500. TCRbeta libraries were built by three rounds of nested PCR using primers (Table S4), following protocols modified from ARM-PCR. TCRdb applied fastp at Q25 and MiXCR to the public reads, then kept only in-frame beta chains. Each record represents a unique CDR3 protein, reported with the most common genes and DNA among its rows. Recorded for this sample are tens of thousands of distinct CDR3 sequences; about 70% of them occurred a single time. The ten biggest clones cover approximately 20% of the sample. RNA was extracted from bulk unsorted tissue and checked for quality with a NanoDrop ND-1000 and an Agilent 2100. Input material: lung tumor tissue. The receptors stem from a man between 60 and 70 years old with non-small cell lung cancer.

To note about this clonotype: A much larger clone is a single base away; this may be a read error. The chain links TRBV6-5 to TRBJ1-4; no clear D gene. Germline V CDR1 and CDR2: MNHEY, SVGAGI. The CDR3 spans 13 residues. CDR3 region: CVSSPSNGGKLFF. The CDR3 bases are TGTGTCAGCAGCCCGAGTAATGGTGGAAAACTGTTTTTT.

The rearrangement joins TRBV10-3 to TRBJ1-2, with D possibly TRBD1 on 5 matching bases. V lost 4 bases to trimming and J lost 2 bases, with 8 bases between them. Germline V CDR1 and CDR2: ENHRY, SYGVKD. CDR3 length: 13 amino acids. CDR3 nucleotides: TGTGCCATCAGTGGGGACGGGAACTATGGCTACACCTTC. Its protein product is CAISGDGNYGYTF.

Regarding this clonotype: The junction and the germline gene differ at one end; a read error may be behind it. The rearrangement uses TRBV28 and TRBJ2-7; either TRBD1 or TRBD2 may supply D (5 bases each). The length of the CDR3 is 15 residues. CDR1 is MDHEN, CDR2 SYDVKM, per germline. CDR3 loop: CTSSLISGYRYEQYF. In nucleotides, the CDR3 is TGTACCAGCAGTTTAATTTCGGGATACAGGTACGAGCAGTACTTC.

A remark on this clonotype: The junction departs from germline at one end; a sequencing error may be responsible. This rearrangement joins TRBV6-5 to TRBJ2-2, with TRBD2 as a possible D gene (5 bases). This CDR3 is 12 amino acids long. Per germline, CDR1 MNHEY and CDR2 SVGAGI. CDR3 DNA: TGTTCCTCTATTGCGGGCGCCGGGGAGCTGTTCTTT. It specifies CSSIAGAGELFF.

The chain has TRBV12-3 or TRBV12-4 and TRBJ2-7; D is possibly TRBD2 (6 bases). The CDR3 sequence is 15 residues long. Trimming took off 1 base at V and 3 bases at J, with 13 bases between the two ends. The CDR3 nucleotides are TGTGCCAGCAGTTTAGGCGGGATGGGTTTCTACGAGCAGTACTTC. Encoded protein: CASSLGGMGFYEQYF.

This clonotype was observed a handful of times. Since no conserved phenylalanine or tryptophan closes the CDR3, a read error is the likely cause. The V and J genes are TRBV6-5 and TRBJ2-1, with 7 nucleotides matching TRBD2. V gave up 0 bases and J gave up 9 bases; unmatched junction bases: 14. CDR3 length: 17 residues. CDR1 and CDR2 (germline): MNHEY, SVGAGI. This chain's CDR3 is CASSYSNGLTGGSEQFL. The CDR3 DNA reads TGTGCCAGCAGTTACTCTAACGGACTAACGGGAGGTAGTGAGCAGTTCTTA.

Concerning this clonotype itself: A junction end diverges from the germline sequence, so it may reflect a read error. The gene calls are TRBV29-1 and TRBJ2-2; 9 nucleotides align to TRBD1. Germline values: CDR1 SQVTM, CDR2 ANQGSEA. This CDR3 has 16 amino acids. CDR3 nucleotide sequence: TGCAACGCTAGGGGGGGGACAGGGTCGAACACCGGGGAGCTGTTCTTT. Protein: CNARGGTGSNTGELFF.

This clonotype was seen repeatedly, ten times or more. The V gene is TRBV5-4, the J gene TRBJ1-4; perhaps TRBD1 as D (5 bases). The CDR3 loop spans 15 amino acids. The ends were cut back, 4 bases at V and 2 bases at J, with 12 bases in the middle. The V gene's germline CDR1 is SGHNT and CDR2 YYREEE (reference sequence). The CDR3 sequence is CASSPPGPTNEKLFF. The CDR3 DNA is TGTGCCAGCAGCCCCCCGGGACCCACTAATGAAAAACTGTTTTTT.

Only a few counts were recorded for this clonotype. A clone one base away is much larger, so this may be a read error. This chain links TRBV11-2 with TRBJ2-5; D is undetermined. Trimming took off 4 bases at V and 2 bases at J, with 14 bases between the two ends. The germline CDR1 and CDR2 sequences are SGHAT and FQNNGV. The CDR3 totals 15 residues. The CDR3 DNA reads as TGTGCCAGCAGCTGGGGAAAGAGGACGCAAGAGACCCAGTACTTC. Its protein is CASSWGKRTQETQYF.

The table lists this clonotype with a few counts. Sequence at one end of the junction differs from germline and may be a read error. The CDR3 DNA reads TGTGACAGCAGCCGGCGGACAAGCGAAAAACTGTTTTTT. This codes for CDSSRRTSEKLFF. This chain connects TRBV11-3 to TRBJ1-4, with D tentatively TRBD1 (5 bases). The CDR3 is 13 residues long. The V gene's germline CDR1 is SGHNT and CDR2 YENEEA.

At least ten counts were recorded for this clonotype. The chain joins TRBV20-1 to TRBJ1-1; D not resolved. Germline loops: CDR1 DFQATT, CDR2 SNEGSKA (reference sequence). The CDR3 consists of 12 residues. V gave up 6 bases and J gave up 1 base, with 9 bases separating them. The CDR3 here is CSALGGNTEAFF. DNA of the CDR3: TGCAGTGCGCTGGGAGGGAACACTGAAGCTTTCTTT.

This clonotype showed up many times. The V and J genes are TRBV6-2 or TRBV6-3 and TRBJ2-7; 11 positions match TRBD2. V lost 6 bases to trimming and J lost 4 bases; unmatched junction nucleotides: 8. There are 15 residues in the CDR3. The germline V gene has CDR1 MNHEY and CDR2 SVGEGT. CDR3 nucleotide sequence: TGTGCCAGCAGGCCGACTAGCGGGATGGAATACGAGCAGTACTTC. It specifies CASRPTSGMEYEQYF.

Of note for this clonotype: The junction and the germline gene differ at one end; a read error may be behind it. CDR3 sequence (DNA): TGTGCCACTAGCAGTAGGCGGTTGGCAGTTACCGGGGAGCTGTTTTTT. Protein: CATSSRRLAVTGELFF. The chain joins TRBV15 to TRBJ2-2; D is unresolved. The CDR3 spans 16 residues. Germline V gene lookup returns CDR1 LNHNV and CDR2 YYDKDF (reference sequence).

This clonotype appeared once. A read error may produce the germline difference seen at one junction end. This chain links TRBV6-6 with TRBJ2-1; a possible D gene is TRBD1 (5 bases). CDR1 and CDR2 (germline): MNHNY, SVGAGI (reference sequence). The CDR3 extends over 13 amino acids. This chain's CDR3 is CAIADTSYNERFF. In nucleotides, the CDR3 is TGTGCCATCGCGGACACATCCTACAATGAGCGGTTCTTC.

On this clonotype itself: Since the CDR3 does not end with the conserved phenylalanine or tryptophan, this likely comes from a read error. The chain employs TRBV30 and TRBJ2-1; 8 nucleotides match TRBD2. Germline CDR1 and CDR2: GTSNPN and SVGIG (reference sequence). J lost 5 bases, V lost 4 bases, and 10 bases had no gene match. This CDR3 comprises 15 residues. As DNA, the CDR3 is TGTGCCTGGACTGCAGGGACTAGGGGGAACAATGAGCAGTTCTTA. Its protein is CAWTAGTRGNNEQFL.

This clonotype was counted at least ten times. V usage is TRBV20-1 and J usage is TRBJ1-1, with D tentatively TRBD1 (5 bases). Germline values: CDR1 DFQATT, CDR2 SNEGSKA (reference sequence). V shed 6 bases and J shed 1 base, with 15 bases lying between them. The CDR3 has 14 residues. As DNA, the CDR3 is TGCAGTGCCAAAAATGCAGGGAAGAACACTGAAGCTTTCTTT. This translates into CSAKNAGKNTEAFF.